The 26 T cell receptor beta chains presented below share a single source sample, sequenced in a study of blood T cell repertoires in COVID-19 (dated by TCRdb to between 2020 and 2021). The library was built by means of the immunoSEQ multiplex PCR assay. The source is immuneACCESS, and TCRdb retained only in-frame sequences with V and J called. Part of the clones is not carried over; for the studies checked, unresolved V genes explain less than half of this, and the remainder is unexplained. In all, the sample holds roughly 260,000 clones, and roughly nine tenths of those were seen once. The ten largest clones represent 8.5% to 10% of the sample. Sequenced: peripheral blood. These TCRs come from a middle-aged man who had recovered from COVID-19.

On this clone itself: Other nucleotide sequences from this sample produce the same CDR3. V gene TRBV6-5 combines with J gene TRBJ2-7, with 7 nucleotides matching TRBD1. This CDR3 is 12 amino acids long. Germline values: CDR1 MNHEY, CDR2 SVGAGI. After removal of 6 bases from V and 4 bases from J, the junction contained 3 bases not matched to a gene. The CDR3 loop reads CASSNRGYEQYF. As DNA, the CDR3 is TGTGCCAGCAGCAACAGGGGTTACGAGCAGTACTTC.

V gene TRBV4-1 combines with J gene TRBJ2-7; a possible D gene is TRBD2 (5 bases). Trimming pared 0 bases from V and 6 bases from J, leaving 24 bases between. Per germline, CDR1 MGHRA and CDR2 YSYEKL. This CDR3 comprises 18 residues. The chain's CDR3 is CASSQEISDFRGDLEQYF. DNA for the CDR3: TGCGCCAGCAGCCAAGAAATCTCCGACTTCCGGGGTGATCTCGAGCAGTACTTC.

The CDR3 DNA is TGTGCCAGTAGTATAGATATCCGTAACTATGGCTACACCTTC. It codes for CASSIDIRNYGYTF. This chain connects TRBV19 to TRBJ1-2; no clear D. The CDR3 runs 14 residues. Germline assignment: CDR1 LNHDA and CDR2 SQIVND (reference sequence). V was cut by 0 bases and J by 1 base, with 6 bases left in between. Full variable domain (missing parts from reference TRBV19 and TRBJ1-2): DGGITQSPKYLFRKEGQNVTLSCEQNLNHDAMYWYRQDPGQGLRLIYYSQIVNDFQKGDIAEGYSVSREKKESFPLTVTSAQKNPTAFYLCASSIDIRNYGYTFGSGTRLTVV.

The rearrangement joins TRBV3-1 (or the pseudogene TRBV3-2) to TRBJ2-3; 8 bases line up with TRBD1. CDR1 LGHDT and CDR2 YNNKEL come from the germline V gene (reference sequence). The trim removed 4 bases at V and 2 bases at J, leaving 5 bases unmatched. CDR3 length: 15 residues. The CDR3 loop reads CASSRAGGYTDTQYF. The CDR3, as DNA: TGTGCCAGCAGCCGCGCAGGGGGCTACACAGATACGCAGTATTTT.

This chain joins TRBV19 and TRBJ2-3; the D is unclear. The CDR3 has 14 residues. The germline V and J ends were trimmed by 7 bases and 6 bases, with 17 bases remaining between them. Germline values: CDR1 LNHDA, CDR2 SQIVND (reference sequence). The CDR3: CASTMGFLRDTQYF. Here the CDR3 DNA reads TGTGCCAGTACCATGGGTTTCCTGAGGGATACGCAGTATTTT.

CDR3 sequence: CASSLTKLAARYNEQFF. In nucleotides, the CDR3 is TGTGCCAGTAGCCTTACGAAGCTAGCGGCCAGATACAATGAGCAGTTCTTC. The gene calls are TRBV19 and TRBJ2-1; 7 bases line up with TRBD2. CDR1 LNHDA and CDR2 SQIVND come from the germline V gene (reference sequence). The CDR3 is 17 residues long. After removal of 6 bases from V and 4 bases from J, the junction contained 15 bases not matched to a gene.

The CDR3 nucleotides read TGCGCCAGCAGTCTTAATCCGGACAGGGGCGACACCGGGGAGCTGTTTTTT. Its protein product is CASSLNPDRGDTGELFF. This chain connects TRBV23-1 to TRBJ2-2; 9 bases match TRBD1. TRBV23-1 is an open reading frame whose function is uncertain. Trimming took 4 bases from V and 3 from J; bases not matched to a gene: 9. There are 17 residues in the CDR3.

As concerns this clone: Other DNA sequences in this sample translate to the same CDR3. The chain is built from TRBV9 and TRBJ2-2; 10 nucleotides align to TRBD2. The CDR3 runs 16 residues. CDR1 is SGDLS and CDR2 is YYNGEE in the germline V gene. Losses at the gene ends were 3 bases for V and 4 bases for J; bases not matched to a gene: 6. This chain's CDR3 is CASSALAGGVTGELFF. CDR3 DNA sequence: TGTGCCAGCAGCGCCTTAGCGGGAGGCGTCACCGGGGAGCTGTTTTTT.

The gene calls are TRBV20-1 and TRBJ2-5; no reliable D call. The CDR3 covers 11 residues. Between the trimmed V and J ends, which lost 0 bases and 6 bases, there was a span of 5 bases. CDR1 DFQATT and CDR2 SNEGSKA come from the germline V gene (reference sequence). The CDR3 spells CSARDVKTQYF. The CDR3 DNA reads TGCAGTGCTAGAGATGTAAAGACCCAGTACTTC.

A remark on this clone: The sample holds other DNA sequences that translate to the same CDR3. This CDR3 reads CASSLGGGYNEQFF. The CDR3 DNA is TGTGCCAGCAGCTTAGGTGGAGGTTACAATGAGCAGTTCTTC. The chain is built from TRBV7-8 and TRBJ2-1, with a possible D match to TRBD2 (5 bases). The germline gives CDR1 SGHVS, CDR2 FQNEAQ. CDR3 length equals 14 residues. Between the trimmed V and J ends, which lost 1 base and 4 bases, there was a span of 8 bases.

The CDR3 bases are TGTGCCAGTACCTCTCTAGGGACTAGCGGATTCAATGAGCAGTTCTTC. Protein sequence: CASTSLGTSGFNEQFF. This chain joins TRBV19 and TRBJ2-1, with TRBD2 identical over 11 bases. V shed 7 bases and J 6 bases; nucleotides not matched to a gene: 11. CDR3 length: 16 amino acids. From germline, CDR1 is LNHDA and CDR2 SQIVND (reference sequence).

The genes are TRBV7-6 and TRBJ1-1, with 7 bases lining up with TRBD1. The V gene end was trimmed by 2 bases and the J gene end by 4 bases; junction bases not matched to a gene: 10. Germline CDR1 and CDR2: SGHVS and FNYEAQ. This CDR3 has 16 amino acids. In DNA form, the CDR3 reads TGTGCCAGCAGCTTATCCCACACAGGGGAGGTCACTGAAGCTTTCTTT. Translating it yields CASSLSHTGEVTEAFF.

The rearrangement uses TRBV6-1 and TRBJ2-7; 10 bases line up with TRBD1. CDR3 length: 18 amino acids. V gave up 2 bases and J gave up 0 bases; unmatched junction bases: 10. The germline V gene encodes CDR1 MNHNS and CDR2 SASEGT. The DNA for the CDR3 is TGTGCCAGCAGTGAACTGGGGACAGGGGTTTCCCTCTCCTACGAGCAGTACTTC. Protein: CASSELGTGVSLSYEQYF.

The rearrangement uses TRBV6-4 and TRBJ2-2; TRBD2 agrees at 11 bases. Germline CDR1 reads MRHNA; CDR2 reads SNTAGT. The CDR3 has 14 residues. V was clipped by 6 bases and J by 6 bases; unmatched bases: 3. This chain's CDR3 is CASRVLAGAGELFF. For the CDR3, the DNA is TGTGCCAGCAGAGTACTAGCGGGAGCCGGGGAGCTGTTTTTT.

CDR3 DNA: TGTGCCAGCGGGGGGGGCTTAAACACTGAAGCTTTCTTT. It codes for CASGGGLNTEAFF. The chain has TRBV2 and TRBJ1-1, with D perhaps matching TRBD1 (6 bases). The CDR3 runs 13 residues. V gave up 8 bases and J gave up 2 bases, with 12 bases separating them. Germline V gene sequence: CDR1 SNHLY, CDR2 FYNNEI.

The CDR3 region has the DNA TGTGCCAGCAGCGTACCGAAGGGACAGGGGAGGCACACAGATACGCAGTATTTT. Translation gives CASSVPKGQGRHTDTQYF. The rearrangement links TRBV9 to TRBJ2-3; the match to TRBD1 covers 10 bases. Germline values: CDR1 SGDLS, CDR2 YYNGEE. The CDR3 has 18 amino acids. J lost 2 bases, V lost 1 base, and 10 bases had no gene match. Filled out from reference TRBV9 and TRBJ2-3, the complete variable domain reads DSGVTQTPKHLITATGQRVTLRCSPRSGDLSVYWYQQSLDQGLQFLIQYYNGEERAKGNILERFSAQQFPDLHSELNLSSLELGDSALYFCASSVPKGQGRHTDTQYFGPGTRLTVL.

The V and J genes are TRBV9 and TRBJ1-2; D perhaps matches TRBD1 (5 bases). The length of the CDR3 is 16 residues. Germline CDR1 and CDR2: SGDLS and YYNGEE. Trimming removed 0 bases from V and 4 bases from J, with 16 bases in between. CDR3 sequence reads: CASSVAGHDRTYGYTF. The CDR3 nucleotides are TGTGCCAGCAGCGTAGCTGGCCACGACAGAACCTATGGCTACACCTTC.

V usage is TRBV5-4 and J usage is TRBJ2-7; 8 bases match TRBD2. There are 14 residues in the CDR3. Germline CDR1 reads SGHNT; CDR2 reads YYREEE (reference sequence). J gave up 7 bases and V 4 bases, and 10 bases lay outside the gene matches. The CDR3: CASSAGGWRGEQYF. The CDR3 bases are TGTGCCAGCAGCGCGGGGGGCTGGCGAGGGGAGCAGTACTTC.

In this sample, this clone turned up a few times. The CDR3 loop reads CSVDTAGQGNTIYF. DNA for the CDR3: TGCAGCGTTGATACGGCAGGGCAGGGAAACACCATATATTTT. The genes are TRBV29-1 and TRBJ1-3, with D possibly matching TRBD1 (5 bases). This CDR3 contains 14 residues. Trimming removed 3 bases at V and 4 bases at J, with 13 bases between. Germline V gene sequence: CDR1 SQVTM, CDR2 ANQGSEA.

The V gene is TRBV27, the J gene TRBJ2-7, with TRBD1 as a possible D gene (5 bases). In germline, CDR1 is MNHEY, CDR2 SMNVEV (reference sequence). The V end was cut by 8 bases, the J end by 4 bases, with 18 bases between. CDR3 length: 14 amino acids. CDR3 sequence reads: CASAIGAAMYEQYF. The CDR3 DNA follows: TGTGCCAGCGCGATTGGGGCAGCAATGTACGAGCAGTACTTC.

This sequence joins TRBV6-2 or TRBV6-3 and TRBJ2-5, with D unresolved. Trimming pared 3 bases from V and 5 bases from J, leaving 16 bases between. The CDR3 consists of 15 residues. Germline V lookup: CDR1 MNHEY, CDR2 SVGEGT. In DNA form, the CDR3 reads TGTGCCAGCAGTTATGTTAGAGCACAGACGGAGACCCAGTACTTC. Protein sequence: CASSYVRAQTETQYF.

The J gene is TRBJ1-1, the V gene TRBV7-8; D is unresolved. Trimming took off 5 bases at V and 1 base at J, with 11 bases between the two ends. This CDR3 is built from 14 residues. Germline CDR1 is SGHVS and CDR2 is FQNEAQ. CDR3 sequence: CASSTRQPNTEAFF. CDR3 in DNA: TGTGCCAGCAGCACCCGACAACCGAACACTGAAGCTTTCTTT.

The count of this clone is one. The gene calls are TRBV7-3 and TRBJ2-1; D may be TRBD2 (6 bases). This CDR3 is 14 amino acids long. Trimming removed 3 bases at V and 7 bases at J, with 13 bases between. The germline V gene has CDR1 SGHTA and CDR2 FQGTGA. The CDR3 spells CASSFGGGGNEQFF. CDR3 coding DNA: TGTGCCAGCAGCTTCGGGGGAGGAGGTAATGAGCAGTTCTTC.

The CDR3 DNA sequence: TGTGCCTGGAGTCGGCTAGGCGGGACTAGCATCGATGAGCAGTTCTTC. Its protein is CAWSRLGGTSIDEQFF. The chain carries TRBV30 and TRBJ2-1; TRBD2 agrees at 9 bases. CDR1 and CDR2 from the germline V gene are GTSNPN and SVGIG (reference sequence). Losses at the gene ends were 2 bases for V and 8 bases for J; bases not matched to a gene: 13. This CDR3 has 16 residues.

This clone appeared a single time. The rearrangement uses TRBV2 and TRBJ2-3, with D possibly TRBD2 on 5 matching bases. CDR1 and CDR2 (germline): SNHLY, FYNNEI. The V and J ends lost 4 bases and 2 bases respectively, with 7 bases between them. The CDR3 runs 13 residues. CDR3 sequence (DNA): TGTGCCAGCAGTGGGGAGATCACAGATACGCAGTATTTT. As protein: CASSGEITDTQYF.

The chain is built from TRBV5-1 and TRBJ2-1, with D perhaps matching TRBD2 (7 bases). There are 16 residues in the CDR3. Germline values: CDR1 SGHRS, CDR2 YFSETQ. The V end was cut by 0 bases, the J end by 6 bases, with 16 bases between. The CDR3 sequence is CASSLAGGAPSNEQFF. CDR3 coding DNA: TGCGCCAGCAGCTTGGCTGGGGGGGCCCCTTCCAATGAGCAGTTCTTC. Full variable domain (missing parts from reference TRBV5-1 and TRBJ2-1): KAGVTQTPRYLIKTRGQQVTLSCSPISGHRSVSWYQQTPGQGLQFLFEYFSETQRNKGNFPGRFSGRQFSNSRSEMNVSTLELGDSALYLCASSLAGGAPSNEQFFGPGTRLTVL.